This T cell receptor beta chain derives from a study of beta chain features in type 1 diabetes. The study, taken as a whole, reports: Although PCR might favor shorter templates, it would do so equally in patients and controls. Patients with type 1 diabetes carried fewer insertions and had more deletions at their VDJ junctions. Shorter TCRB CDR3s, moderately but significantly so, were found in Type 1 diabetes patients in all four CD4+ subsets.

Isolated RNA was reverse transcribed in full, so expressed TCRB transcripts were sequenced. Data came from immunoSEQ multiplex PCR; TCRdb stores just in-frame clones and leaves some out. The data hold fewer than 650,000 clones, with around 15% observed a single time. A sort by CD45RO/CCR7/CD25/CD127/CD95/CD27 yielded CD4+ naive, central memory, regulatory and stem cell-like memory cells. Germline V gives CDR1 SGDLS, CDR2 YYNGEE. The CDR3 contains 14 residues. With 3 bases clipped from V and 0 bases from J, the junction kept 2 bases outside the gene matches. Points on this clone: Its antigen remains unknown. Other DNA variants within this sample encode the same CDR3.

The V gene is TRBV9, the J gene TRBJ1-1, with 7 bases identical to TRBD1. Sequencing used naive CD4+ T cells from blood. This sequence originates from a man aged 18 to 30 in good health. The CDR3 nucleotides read TGTGCCAGCAGCGGACAGGGCTTGAACACTGAAGCTTTCTTT. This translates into CASSGQGLNTEAFF.